Sequencing of this T cell receptor beta chain was carried out in a study of blood T cell repertoires in COVID-19. About the study: The cDNA or gDNA used as material had been derived from T cells, B-cell-depleted T cells, or PBMCs.

Original processing methods: The assay estimated nucleated cells by amplifying reference gene primers. Sequencing was performed with immunoSEQ multiplex PCR; in TCRdb, only in-frame clones are kept and a portion is missing. V, J and clone size are taken as reported in that table, and D and trimming were inferred from the DNA itself. The sample has approximately 120,000 clones, 75% to 90% seen once. This clone was counted a few times. The receptor comes from a woman of 80 years or more with COVID-19, enrolled during active disease. Source material: peripheral blood.

CDR3 coding DNA: TGTGCCAGCTCCCTGGACAGGGGCTCGAATGAGCAGTTCTTC. As protein: CASSLDRGSNEQFF. The genes are TRBV18 and TRBJ2-1; 9 bases fit TRBD1. Germline-derived CDR1 and CDR2 are KGHSH and LQKENI. The V gene end was trimmed by 6 bases and the J gene end by 7 bases; junction bases not matched to a gene: 7. This CDR3 contains 14 residues.